This T cell receptor (delta chain) was captured in a study of Vδ1+ human thymocytes. Germline V lookup: CDR1 GEAIGNYY, CDR2 EKD. The CDR3 loop spans 18 amino acids. V dropped 2 bases and J dropped 1; count of bases not matched to a gene: 11. Study results and limitations: Many TRG clonotypes were shared between donors; TRD repertoires were essentially private. In the thymus, TRG and TRD repertoires looked highly polyclonal with Gaussian CDR3 lengths.

Extracted RNA was reverse transcribed into cDNA. The CDR3 regions were amplified by multiplex PCR from V-gene primers to a constant-region primer. TCRdb re-called the multiplex PCR reads via CATT. The table has tens of thousands of delta-chain clones, about 16% seen once; the top ten hold roughly 0.46%. Alphabeta T cells were depleted, then CD3+ Vdelta1+ Vdelta2- thymocytes were FACS-sorted. This clone has at least ten counts. Its antigen is as yet unknown. The sequenced sample was Vdelta1+ gamma-delta thymocytes from the thymus. This sample's subset: FACS-sorted CD3+ TCRalphabeta- TCRVdelta1+ TCRVdelta2- thymocytes. The source is a boy younger than two who had congenital heart surgery. The genes are TRDV2 and TRDJ1; 11 bases line up with TRDD3. CDR3: CACDKGGYWGIGTDKLIF. The CDR3 DNA sequence: TGTGCCTGTGACAAAGGGGGGTACTGGGGGATAGGCACCGATAAACTCATCTTT.